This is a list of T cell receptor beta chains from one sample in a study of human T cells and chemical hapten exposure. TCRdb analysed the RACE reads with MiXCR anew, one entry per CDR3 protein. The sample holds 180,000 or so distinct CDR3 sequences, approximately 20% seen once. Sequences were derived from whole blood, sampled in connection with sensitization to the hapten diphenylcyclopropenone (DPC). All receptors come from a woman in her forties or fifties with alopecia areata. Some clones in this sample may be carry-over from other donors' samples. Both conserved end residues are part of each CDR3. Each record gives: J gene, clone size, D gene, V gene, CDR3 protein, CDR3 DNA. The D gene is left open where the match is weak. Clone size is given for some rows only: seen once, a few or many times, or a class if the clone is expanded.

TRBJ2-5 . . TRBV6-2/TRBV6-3 CASSLVKETQYF TGTGCCAGCAGTTTAGTTAAAGAGACCCAGTACTTC
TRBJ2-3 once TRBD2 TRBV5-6 CVSSLAAGEADTQYF TGTGTCAGCAGCTTGGCAGCGGGAGAGGCAGATACGCAGTATTTT
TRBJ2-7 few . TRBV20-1 CSATLLPYEQYF TGCAGTGCTACCCTATTGCCCTACGAGCAGTACTTC
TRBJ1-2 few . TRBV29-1 CSVELGFNYGYTF TGCAGCGTTGAGTTGGGTTTCAACTATGGCTACACCTTC
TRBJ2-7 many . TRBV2 CASSEVSGTLHEQYF TGTGCCAGCAGTGAGGTGTCCGGTACCCTCCACGAGCAGTACTTC
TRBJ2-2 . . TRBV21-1 CASSKELAGGSGTGELFF TGTGCCAGCAGCAAAGAACTAGCGGGAGGGTCGGGCACCGGGGAGCTGTTTTTT
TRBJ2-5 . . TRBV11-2 CASSLGVRGETQYF TGTGCCAGCAGCTTAGGAGTGAGGGGTGAGACCCAGTACTTC
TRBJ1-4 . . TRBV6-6 CASKTAFNPEKLFF TGTGCCAGCAAAACGGCTTTTAATCCTGAAAAACTGTTTTTT
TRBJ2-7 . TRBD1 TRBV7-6 CASSLVQGASYEQYF TGTGCCAGCAGCTTAGTCCAGGGGGCGTCCTACGAGCAGTACTTC
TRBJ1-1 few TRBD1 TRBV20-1 CSAARDRGNTEAFF TGCAGTGCTGCCCGGGACAGGGGGAACACTGAAGCTTTCTTT
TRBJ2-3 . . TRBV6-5 CASSYQRETDTQYF TGTGCCAGCAGTTACCAAAGAGAGACAGATACGCAGTATTTT
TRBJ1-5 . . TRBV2 CASNRLNQPQHF TGTGCCAGCAACCGATTAAATCAGCCCCAGCATTTT
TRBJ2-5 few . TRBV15 CATSFRGGETQYF TGTGCCACCAGCTTCAGGGGGGGAGAGACCCAGTACTTC
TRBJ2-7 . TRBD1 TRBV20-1 CRADRRSSYEQYF TGCAGAGCGGACAGGAGGAGCTCCTACGAGCAGTACTTC
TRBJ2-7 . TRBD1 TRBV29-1 CSVDLTGGNEQYF TGCAGCGTTGACCTGACAGGGGGAAACGAGCAGTACTTC
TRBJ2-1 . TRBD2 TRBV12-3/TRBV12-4 CASRGTSGRINEQFF TGTGCCAGCAGGGGAACTAGCGGGAGGATTAATGAGCAGTTCTTC
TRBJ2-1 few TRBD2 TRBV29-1 CSVLLAGKSSYNEQFF TGCAGCGTTCTATTAGCGGGAAAAAGCTCCTACAATGAGCAGTTCTTC
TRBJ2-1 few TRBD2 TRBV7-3 CASSILAGGTSYNEQFF TGTGCCAGCAGCATACTAGCGGGAGGTACTTCCTACAATGAGCAGTTCTTC
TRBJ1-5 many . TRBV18 CASSPIYDQPQHF TGTGCCAGCTCACCTATATACGATCAGCCCCAGCATTTT
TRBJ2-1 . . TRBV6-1 CASPPWFGDFEPGNEQFF TGTGCCAGCCCGCCTTGGTTCGGGGATTTTGAGCCTGGGAATGAGCAGTTCTTC
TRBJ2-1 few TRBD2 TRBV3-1 CASRESGGSYNEQFF TGTGCCAGCAGGGAGAGCGGGGGTTCCTACAATGAGCAGTTCTTC
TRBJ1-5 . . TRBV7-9 CASSTGGGNQPQHF TGTGCCAGCAGCACGGGAGGCGGTAATCAGCCCCAGCATTTT
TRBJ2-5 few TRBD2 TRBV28 CASNSLGLAGEETQYF TGTGCCAGCAATAGTTTGGGGCTAGCGGGAGAAGAGACCCAGTACTTC
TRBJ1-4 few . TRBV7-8 CASSLRSGENEKLFF TGTGCCAGCAGCTTAAGATCCGGGGAAAATGAAAAACTGTTTTTT
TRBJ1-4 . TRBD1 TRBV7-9 CASSRGREKLFF TGTGCCAGCAGCAGGGGGCGCGAAAAACTGTTTTTT
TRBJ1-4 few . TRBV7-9 CASSFTPNTLGEKLFF TGTGCCAGCAGCTTTACCCCGAATACCCTTGGTGAAAAACTGTTTTTT
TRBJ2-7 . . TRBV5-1 CASSLDQPPYEQYF TGCGCCAGCAGCTTGGACCAACCGCCCTACGAGCAGTACTTC
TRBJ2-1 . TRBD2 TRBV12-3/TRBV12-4 CASSPPAGVFYNEQFF TGTGCCAGCAGTCCCCCTGCGGGAGTGTTCTACAATGAGCAGTTCTTC
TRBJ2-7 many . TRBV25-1 CASSEYRGTAYEQYF TGTGCCAGCAGTGAATATCGGGGCACGGCCTACGAGCAGTACTTC
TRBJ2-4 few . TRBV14 CASSQVRNIQYF TGTGCCAGCAGCCAGGTCAGAAACATTCAGTACTTC
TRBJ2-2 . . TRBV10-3 CAISGGPGDHTGELFF TGTGCCATCAGTGGTGGTCCAGGGGATCACACCGGGGAGCTGTTTTTT
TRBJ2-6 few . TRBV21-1 CASSKRLASGANVLTF TGTGCCAGCAGCAAAAGGTTAGCCTCTGGGGCCAACGTCCTGACTTTC
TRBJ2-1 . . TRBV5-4 CASSLELAPQDEQFF TGTGCCAGCAGCTTGGAATTGGCCCCCCAGGATGAGCAGTTCTTC
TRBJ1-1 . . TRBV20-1 CSARSTGFTEAFF TGCAGTGCTAGATCGACCGGCTTCACTGAAGCTTTCTTT
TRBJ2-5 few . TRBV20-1 CSILREGAGETQYF TGCAGTATCCTACGGGAGGGGGCAGGGGAGACCCAGTACTTC
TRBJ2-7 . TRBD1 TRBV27 CASSFLDRRYEQYF TGTGCCAGCAGTTTTCTGGACAGGCGGTACGAGCAGTACTTC
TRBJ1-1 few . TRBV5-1 CASSLFEENTEAFF TGCGCCAGCAGCTTGTTCGAGGAGAACACTGAAGCTTTCTTT
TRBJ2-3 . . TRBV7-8 CASSPQRGSATQYF TGTGCCAGCAGCCCCCAAAGAGGTAGCGCGACGCAGTATTTT
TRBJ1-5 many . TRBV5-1 CASSLRRNSNQPQHF TGCGCCAGCAGCTTGCGACGGAATAGCAATCAGCCCCAGCATTTT
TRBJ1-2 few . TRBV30 CAWSDRSHYGYTF TGTGCCTGGAGTGATCGATCCCACTATGGCTACACCTTC
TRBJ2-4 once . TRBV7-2 CASSRRIRDIQYF TGTGCCAGCAGCCGTAGGATCCGGGACATTCAGTACTTC
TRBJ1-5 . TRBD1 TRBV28 CASSRTGGFDQPQHF TGTGCCAGCAGCAGGACAGGGGGATTCGATCAGCCCCAGCATTTT
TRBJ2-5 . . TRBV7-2 CASSPMGKTQYF TGTGCCAGCAGCCCCATGGGTAAGACCCAGTACTTC
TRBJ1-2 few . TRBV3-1 CASSQFSTGTNYGYTF TGTGCCAGCAGCCAATTTAGTACGGGAACTAACTATGGCTACACCTTC
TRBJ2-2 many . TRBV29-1 CSVEGASGELFF TGCAGCGTTGAAGGGGCGTCCGGGGAGCTGTTTTTT
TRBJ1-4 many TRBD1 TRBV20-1 CSAQWTGGNEKLFF TGCAGTGCTCAATGGACAGGGGGTAATGAAAAACTGTTTTTT
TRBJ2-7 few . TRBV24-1 CATSDLQGREQYF TGTGCCACCAGTGATTTGCAGGGCCGCGAGCAGTACTTC
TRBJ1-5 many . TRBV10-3 CAISEREESQPQHF TGTGCCATCAGTGAAAGGGAAGAGTCTCAGCCCCAGCATTTT